Listed below are T cell receptor beta chains from one sample, sequenced in a study of T cell changes during pregnancy in multiple sclerosis. Method: immunoSEQ multiplex PCR; TCRdb's copy keeps in-frame clones and lacks some. The sample includes around 63,000 clones, 91% of them seen just once. Source: peripheral blood, taken in the third trimester of pregnancy. These receptors all stem from a female donor in good health, enrolled as a control in a pregnancy study. Both conserved end residues are part of each CDR3. The D gene is left open where the match is weak. The size field is filled for only some rows; it gives once, few, many or a size class.

v_call	j_call	clone_size	d_call	cdr3_nt	cdr3_aa
TRBV5-1	TRBJ2-7	-	TRBD1	TGCGCCAGCAGCCCAACAGGGGAACCCTACGAGCAGTACTTC	CASSPTGEPYEQYF
TRBV4-1	TRBJ1-1	-	-	TGCGCCAGCAGCCTCGGGGTAGGAGCCAACACTGAAGCTTTCTTT	CASSLGVGANTEAFF
TRBV5-1	TRBJ2-5	-	TRBD1	TGCGCCAGCAGCTCCACAGGGGGCCTCCCCCAAGAGACCCAGTACTTC	CASSSTGGLPQETQYF
TRBV9	TRBJ2-7	-	TRBD1	TGTGCCAGCAGCGTAGACCGGGACAGCAGGCAGTACTTC	CASSVDRDSRQYF
TRBV6-1	TRBJ1-1	-	-	TGTGCCAGCACGGGGGGCGCCATGAACACTGAAGCTTTCTTT	CASTGGAMNTEAFF
TRBV6-1	TRBJ1-3	-	-	TGTGCCAGCAGTGAAGGCGGCGGGGGAGGACACACCATATATTTT	CASSEGGGGGHTIYF
TRBV6-1	TRBJ2-3	-	-	TGTGCCAGCAGTGAATGGAATCGGGATGGGGATACGCAGTATTTT	CASSEWNRDGDTQYF
TRBV30	TRBJ1-1	once	TRBD1	TGTGCTCCCAGGGGAGGGACAGGGGGCGTGATGAACACTGAAGCTTTCTTT	CAPRGGTGGVMNTEAFF
TRBV28	TRBJ1-5	-	-	TGTGCCAGCAGTTTGGGGGGGACGAACCGTCGCAATCAGCCCCAGCATTTT	CASSLGGTNRRNQPQHF
TRBV5-4	TRBJ1-2	-	-	TGTGCCAGCAGCGTACAGGACAACCGGGGCTACACCTTC	CASSVQDNRGYTF
TRBV29-1	TRBJ1-5	-	-	TGCAGCGTTGGTGACGGAGTTTTGGGCAATCAGCCCCAGCATTTT	CSVGDGVLGNQPQHF
TRBV7-8	TRBJ2-7	-	-	TGTGCCAGCACCGAGGGACATAGGAGCTCCTACGAGCAGTACTTC	CASTEGHRSSYEQYF
TRBV6-5	TRBJ2-2	-	TRBD1	TGTGCCAGCAGTCAGGGACAGGGGGGGGGCGGGGAGCTGTTTTTT	CASSQGQGGGGELFF
TRBV5-4	TRBJ1-2	-	-	TGTGCCAGCAGCTTGGGTGGAGGAAACTATGGCTACACCTTC	CASSLGGGNYGYTF
TRBV25-1	TRBJ1-1	-	-	TGTGCCAGCAGTGACCCTACTCAGGGTTACACTGAAGCTTTCTTT	CASSDPTQGYTEAFF
TRBV6-1	TRBJ2-6	-	-	TGTGCCAGCAGTGAAGCTGGGGAGAAGGACTCTGGGGCCAACGTCCTGACTTTC	CASSEAGEKDSGANVLTF
TRBV5-1	TRBJ2-7	few	-	TGCGCCAGCAGCTTGGGCGGGCAGCTGATTGCCTACGAGCAGTACTTC	CASSLGGQLIAYEQYF
TRBV5-1	TRBJ1-5	-	-	TGCGCCAGCAGCTTCACAGACCCGAGCAATCAGCCCCAGCATTTT	CASSFTDPSNQPQHF
TRBV5-6	TRBJ2-5	once	-	TGTGCCAGCAGCTTGGCCATAGGGGGTTCACATTCGGGAGAGACCCAGTACTTC	CASSLAIGGSHSGETQYF
TRBV6-1	TRBJ2-7	-	TRBD1	TGTGCCAGCAGTGAAGGGACAGGGGGCTCCTACGAGCAGTACTTC	CASSEGTGGSYEQYF
TRBV6-5	TRBJ1-4	-	TRBD1	TGTGCCAGCAGTGGGACAGGGCAAAAACTGTTTTTT	CASSGTGQKLFF
TRBV15	TRBJ1-6	few	TRBD1	TGTGCCACCAGCAGAGGACAGGGGGATTCACCCCTCCACTTT	CATSRGQGDSPLHF
TRBV19	TRBJ2-7	-	TRBD2	TGTGCCAGTAGTACGGGACTAGCGGGAATCGAGCAGTACTTC	CASSTGLAGIEQYF
TRBV5-8	TRBJ1-1	few	-	TGTGCCAGCAGCTTGGGGTTTGGACAGACTGAAGCTTTCTTT	CASSLGFGQTEAFF
TRBV19	TRBJ1-5	once	-	TGTGCCAGTGCGGGCCGGGTCAATCAGCCCCAGCATTTT	CASAGRVNQPQHF
TRBV7-2	TRBJ2-7	-	-	TGTGCCAGCAGCTTAGAGGGGCCGCCCTACGAGCAGTACTTC	CASSLEGPPYEQYF
TRBV14	TRBJ2-1	once	TRBD2	TGTGCCAGCAGCCAAAGCTCAACGGGAGGTTTTGAGCAGTTCTTC	CASSQSSTGGFEQFF